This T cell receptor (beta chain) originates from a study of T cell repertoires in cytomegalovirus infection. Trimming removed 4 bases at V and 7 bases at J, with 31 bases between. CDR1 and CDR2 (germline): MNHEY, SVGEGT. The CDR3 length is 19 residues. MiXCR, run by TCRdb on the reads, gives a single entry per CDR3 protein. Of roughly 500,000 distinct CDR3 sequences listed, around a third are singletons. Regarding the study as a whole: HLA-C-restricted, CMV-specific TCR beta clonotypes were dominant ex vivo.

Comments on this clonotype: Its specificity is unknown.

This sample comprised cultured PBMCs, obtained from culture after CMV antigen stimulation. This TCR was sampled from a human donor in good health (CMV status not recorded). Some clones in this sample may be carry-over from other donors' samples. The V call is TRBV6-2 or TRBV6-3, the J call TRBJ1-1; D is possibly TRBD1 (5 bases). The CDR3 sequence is CASSSPILWGMGISNEAFF. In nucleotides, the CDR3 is TGTGCCAGCAGTTCACCGATTCTTTGGGGGATGGGCATCAGTAATGAAGCTTTCTTT.